What follows is one T cell receptor beta chain and its context. The sample comes from a study of blood T cell repertoires in COVID-19. Data came from immunoSEQ multiplex PCR; TCRdb stores just in-frame clones and leaves some out. The sample has about 400,000 clones, under 90% seen once. Adults between about 18 and 95 years of age took part from about two dozen US areas. Recovery meant two consecutive negative NP/OP PCR tests, professional clearance, or resolved symptoms. The CDR3 is made up of 15 amino acids. Losses at the gene ends were 5 bases for V and 0 bases for J; bases not matched to a gene: 4. Germline V lookup: CDR1 SGHNT, CDR2 YENEEA.

The chain employs TRBV11-3 and TRBJ2-1; TRBD2 agrees at 7 bases. This clonotype was obtained from a woman between 25 and 40 years old who had recovered from COVID-19. Sequencing was carried out using PBMCs or T cells enriched from blood (not recorded which). The CDR3, as DNA: TGTGCCAGCAGCCGCGGGGGAAGCTCCTACAATGAGCAGTTCTTC. Residues: CASSRGGSSYNEQFF.